A single sample gave rise to the 2 T cell receptor beta chains below, sequenced in a study of T cells after posttransplantation cyclophosphamide. Clones were read by immunoSEQ multiplex PCR, and TCRdb kept only the in-frame ones, dropping some. The data hold about 24,000 clones, with around 86% observed a single time. The sequenced sample consisted of PBMCs. The receptors come from a woman aged 55 to 70 with a blood cancer, CMV-positive, and with a related stem cell donor.

The J gene is TRBJ2-7, the V gene TRBV2, with 15 bases identical to TRBD2. Trimming took 6 bases from V and 3 from J; bases not matched to a gene: 0. The CDR3 sequence is 14 residues long. Germline V gene lookup returns CDR1 SNHLY and CDR2 FYNNEI. The CDR3 DNA follows: TGTGCCAGCAGGGGACTAGCGGGAGGCTACGAGCAGTACTTC. Residues: CASRGLAGGYEQYF.

This clone was counted a single time. The chain employs TRBV6-5 and TRBJ2-1, with 8 nucleotides matching TRBD1. The V and J ends lost 5 bases and 4 bases, in that order; junction bases with no gene match: 7. The CDR3 sequence is 15 residues long. Looked up from germline, CDR1 is MNHEY and CDR2 is SVGAGI. The CDR3 spells CASSPQDRAYNEQFF. The CDR3 nucleotides read TGTGCCAGCAGTCCCCAGGACAGGGCTTACAATGAGCAGTTCTTC.